What follows are 32 T cell receptor beta chains derived from one specimen sequenced in a study of shared clonotypes between healthy human individuals. Data came from immunoSEQ multiplex PCR; TCRdb stores just in-frame clones and leaves some out. The sample yields 2 million to 2.5 million clones, about 92% seen once. Sample: naive CD4+ T cells from PBMCs. As to subset: CD45RA+ positively selected. These receptors all stem from a man aged 18 to 30 in good health. Some clones in this sample may be carry-over from other donors' samples.

The chain employs TRBV29-1 and TRBJ2-7; possibly TRBD1 or TRBD2 for D (6 bases each). Germline values: CDR1 SQVTM, CDR2 ANQGSEA. This CDR3 has 12 residues. Trimming took off 7 bases at V and 2 bases at J, with 12 bases between the two ends. The CDR3 nucleotides are TGCAGCGCTGGTGGGGGGCCCTACGAGCAGTACTTC. This gives the protein CSAGGGPYEQYF.

About this clone itself: Other DNA sequences in this sample translate to the same CDR3. The rearrangement links TRBV18 to TRBJ2-7; 7 positions agree with TRBD1. The junction had 9 bases not matched to a gene; V was cut back by 2 bases and J by 5 bases. The CDR3 sequence is 15 residues long. Germline CDR1 and CDR2: KGHSH and LQKENI. CDR3 in DNA: TGTGCCAGCTCACCATTGGCAGGGGGTGTCGACGAGCAGTACTTC. It translates to CASSPLAGGVDEQYF.

V gene TRBV6-6 combines with J gene TRBJ1-1, with D unclear. The CDR3 totals 12 residues. The germline V gene encodes CDR1 MNHNY and CDR2 SVGAGI (reference sequence). The V and J ends lost 7 bases and 0 bases respectively, with 6 bases between them. The CDR3 here is CASTRVNTEAFF. In DNA form, the CDR3 reads TGTGCCAGCACCCGGGTGAACACTGAAGCTTTCTTT.

The chain is built from TRBV5-1 and TRBJ1-5; TRBD1 is a possible D gene (5 bases). Trimming took off 2 bases at V and 1 base at J, with 13 bases between the two ends. CDR3 length equals 16 residues. CDR1 SGHRS and CDR2 YFSETQ come from the germline V gene. The CDR3 loop is CASSLGEGRSNQPQHF. CDR3 DNA: TGCGCCAGCAGCTTAGGAGAGGGACGGAGCAATCAGCCCCAGCATTTT.

The chain combines TRBV6-1 with TRBJ1-4; 7 bases map to TRBD1. The germline gives CDR1 MNHNS, CDR2 SASEGT. The CDR3 totals 14 residues. V shed 6 bases, J shed 8 bases, and the junction held 9 bases outside the gene matches. The chain's CDR3 is CASSSTGDGEKLFF. In DNA form, the CDR3 reads TGTGCCAGCAGCAGCACAGGGGATGGAGAAAAACTGTTTTTT.

This chain joins TRBV14 and TRBJ1-2; D remains ambiguous. There are 18 residues in the CDR3. Germline CDR1 is SGHDN and CDR2 is FVKESK. V lost 4 bases to trimming and J lost 4 bases, with 25 bases between them. CDR3 amino acids: CASSRSEVVWAVGYGYTF. The CDR3 DNA reads TGTGCCAGCAGCCGCTCGGAAGTGGTATGGGCAGTTGGCTATGGCTACACCTTC.

The chain carries TRBV15 and TRBJ2-3, with 7 bases matching TRBD2. The ends lost 0 bases at V and 2 bases at J; junction bases unmatched: 11. Germline CDR1 is LNHNV and CDR2 is YYDKDF (reference sequence). The CDR3 has 18 residues. CDR3 protein: CATSRELLSGVTTDTQYF. The CDR3 bases are TGTGCCACCAGCAGAGAACTACTAAGCGGGGTCACCACAGATACGCAGTATTTT.

The chain combines TRBV28 with TRBJ2-4; the D is unclear. CDR3 size: 12 residues. V was cut by 3 bases and J by 5 bases, with 5 bases left in between. Looked up from germline, CDR1 is MDHEN and CDR2 is SYDVKM. The CDR3 loop reads CASSFAQNIQYF. For the CDR3, the DNA is TGTGCCAGCAGTTTCGCTCAAAACATTCAGTACTTC.

The rearrangement links TRBV18 to TRBJ1-4; D is unresolved. Germline CDR1 KGHSH, CDR2 LQKENI. The length of the CDR3 is 14 residues. V was trimmed by 0 bases and J by 5 bases, leaving 7 bases between them. The CDR3 DNA reads TGTGCCAGCTCACCACCGTCGGCGAATGAAAAACTGTTTTTT. Translated: CASSPPSANEKLFF.

This clone was observed a single time. The same CDR3 also results from other DNA sequences found in this sample. The chain recombines TRBV28 with TRBJ2-3, with 7 bases aligning to TRBD1. The trim removed 3 bases at V and 1 base at J, leaving 4 bases unmatched. Per germline, CDR1 MDHEN and CDR2 SYDVKM. The CDR3 is 15 residues long. The CDR3 nucleotides read TGTGCCAGCAGTTTGGCAGGGGGAGGCACAGATACGCAGTATTTT. Translation gives CASSLAGGGTDTQYF.

The J gene is TRBJ2-2, the V gene TRBV18; maybe TRBD1 (5 bases). Germline V CDR1 and CDR2: KGHSH, LQKENI. There are 17 residues in the CDR3. Trimming took 2 bases from V and 1 from J, leaving 14 bases between them. The CDR3 sequence is CASSPWGGGLNTGELFF. The CDR3 DNA sequence: TGTGCCAGCTCACCATGGGGCGGCGGATTGAACACCGGGGAGCTGTTTTTT.

The V and J genes are TRBV4-1 and TRBJ1-5; D gene uncertain. Germline CDR1 is MGHRA and CDR2 is YSYEKL. Trimming cost V 0 bases and J 9 bases, with 15 bases left between them. The CDR3 is 15 amino acids. CDR3 sequence: CASSQDGGSRGPQHF. DNA of the CDR3: TGCGCCAGCAGCCAAGACGGCGGCTCTCGGGGGCCCCAGCATTTT.

The chain has TRBV18 and TRBJ1-1; no clear D. CDR3 size: 12 residues. The V gene lost 6 bases and the J gene lost 8 bases, with 13 bases spanning the gap. CDR1 KGHSH and CDR2 LQKENI come from the germline V gene. CDR3 in amino acids: CASSDWGDEAFF. CDR3 DNA: TGTGCCAGCTCTGACTGGGGAGACGAAGCTTTCTTT.

V gene TRBV29-1 combines with J gene TRBJ1-2, with a weak D call TRBD1 (6 bases). Germline V gene lookup returns CDR1 SQVTM and CDR2 ANQGSEA. The germline V and J ends were trimmed by 4 bases and 6 bases, with 18 bases remaining between them. The CDR3 contains 14 residues. The CDR3, as DNA: TGCAGCGTTGTTTGGTCCAACGGGGGCGATGGCTACACCTTC. The encoded protein is CSVVWSNGGDGYTF.

This chain joins TRBV7-9 and TRBJ1-1; D is perhaps TRBD1 (5 bases). V was clipped by 6 bases and J by 1 base, with 18 bases between them. Germline CDR1 is SEHNR and CDR2 is FQNEAQ (reference sequence). The CDR3 sequence is 16 residues long. The CDR3 nucleotides are TGTGCCAGCAGACATATATTCGGGGGAGCGAACACTGAAGCTTTCTTT. The encoded protein is CASRHIFGGANTEAFF. Full variable domain (remainder filled in from reference TRBV7-9 and TRBJ1-1): DTGVSQNPRHKITKRGQNVTFRCDPISEHNRLYWYRQTLGQGPEFLTYFQNEAQLEKSRLLSDRFSAERPKGSFSTLEIQRTEQGDSAMYLCASRHIFGGANTEAFFGQGTRLTVV.

The chain joins TRBV5-1 to TRBJ2-2; no reliable D call. Germline loops: CDR1 SGHRS, CDR2 YFSETQ. The CDR3 has 14 residues. V dropped 4 bases and J dropped 0 bases, with 7 bases sitting between them. CDR3 coding DNA: TGCGCCAGCAGCGTAGTAGCGAACACCGGGGAGCTGTTTTTT. It encodes CASSVVANTGELFF. The full variable domain, completed using reference TRBV5-1 and TRBJ2-2, is KAGVTQTPRYLIKTRGQQVTLSCSPISGHRSVSWYQQTPGQGLQFLFEYFSETQRNKGNFPGRFSGRQFSNSRSEMNVSTLELGDSALYLCASSVVANTGELFFGEGSRLTVL.

Only one count was recorded for this clone. The chain links TRBV6-1 to TRBJ2-7, with a possible D match to TRBD1 (5 bases). CDR3 length: 15 residues. The germline V and J ends were trimmed by 4 bases and 4 bases, with 17 bases remaining between them. Germline lookup yields CDR1 MNHNS and CDR2 SASEGT. The CDR3 is CASSGRQTVRYEQYF. CDR3 sequence (DNA): TGTGCCAGCAGTGGCCGCCAGACAGTAAGGTACGAGCAGTACTTC.

The rearrangement links TRBV10-3 to TRBJ2-5; D not resolved. The length of the CDR3 is 14 residues. Germline CDR1 is ENHRY and CDR2 is SYGVKD. V was trimmed by 2 bases and J by 5 bases, leaving 12 bases between them. For the CDR3, the DNA is TGTGCCATCAGTGAGCAACGGGCGGCGGAGACCCAGTACTTC. Its protein product is CAISEQRAAETQYF.

A word on this clone: This same CDR3 is encoded by further DNA sequences in the sample. This chain uses TRBV28 with TRBJ2-6; possibly TRBD1 for D (6 bases). The CDR3 contains 16 residues. Per germline, CDR1 MDHEN and CDR2 SYDVKM. The ends were cut back, 2 bases at V and 1 base at J, with 9 bases in the middle. The CDR3 protein is CASSLGGRSGANVLTF. The CDR3 DNA sequence: TGTGCCAGCAGTTTAGGGGGCCGGTCTGGGGCCAACGTCCTGACTTTC.

This chain uses TRBV7-9 with TRBJ1-1; 7 bases are a match to TRBD1. V trimming: 5 bases; J trimming: 6 bases; junction bases outside the gene matches: 3. The CDR3 spans 12 residues. CDR1 SEHNR and CDR2 FQNEAQ come from the germline V gene (reference sequence). The CDR3: CASSRQGPEAFF. CDR3 bases: TGTGCCAGCAGCCGACAGGGCCCTGAAGCTTTCTTT.

The V call is TRBV27, the J call TRBJ2-7, with D perhaps matching TRBD2 (5 bases). V shed 2 bases and J shed 6 bases, with 14 bases lying between them. The CDR3 totals 14 residues. Germline CDR1 is MNHEY and CDR2 is SMNVEV (reference sequence). The CDR3 DNA follows: TGTGCCAGCAGTTTACTAGCTAGCCTCGGCGAGCAGTACTTC. This gives the protein CASSLLASLGEQYF.

The rearrangement uses TRBV28 and TRBJ1-5, with TRBD1 identical over 11 bases. V gave up 5 bases and J gave up 6 bases; unmatched junction bases: 6. This CDR3 region has 15 residues. Germline loops: CDR1 MDHEN, CDR2 SYDVKM. The CDR3 is CASSRWTGGGQPQHF. The CDR3 coding sequence is TGTGCCAGCAGTCGATGGACAGGGGGCGGTCAGCCCCAGCATTTT.

The J gene is TRBJ2-1, the V gene TRBV5-1; TRBD2 matches at 7 bases. The V gene's germline CDR1 is SGHRS and CDR2 YFSETQ. CDR3 size: 16 residues. J lost 2 bases, V lost 0 bases, and 5 bases had no gene match. CDR3 in amino acids: CASSLVVAGPYNEQFF. The CDR3 nucleotides are TGCGCCAGCAGCTTGGTAGTAGCGGGCCCCTACAATGAGCAGTTCTTC.

To note about this clone: Other DNA sequences in this specimen translate into the identical CDR3. The V call is TRBV2, the J call TRBJ2-7, with D possibly TRBD1 on 5 matching bases. Germline assignment: CDR1 SNHLY and CDR2 FYNNEI. This CDR3 comprises 12 residues. V lost 9 bases, J lost 4 bases, and 13 bases lay in between. The CDR3 protein is CASRGDRYEQYF. As DNA, the CDR3 is TGTGCCAGTCGAGGAGACAGATACGAGCAGTACTTC.

The rearrangement uses TRBV9 and TRBJ2-5; the D is unclear. Trimming took off 0 bases at V and 3 bases at J, with 9 bases between the two ends. This CDR3 spans 14 amino acids. Germline values: CDR1 SGDLS, CDR2 YYNGEE. The CDR3 DNA is TGTGCCAGCAGCGTAGCTTCTGTAAAAGAGACCCAGTACTTC. This translates into CASSVASVKETQYF. The full variable domain, rest sourced from reference TRBV9 and TRBJ2-5, is DSGVTQTPKHLITATGQRVTLRCSPRSGDLSVYWYQQSLDQGLQFLIQYYNGEERAKGNILERFSAQQFPDLHSELNLSSLELGDSALYFCASSVASVKETQYFGPGTRLLVL.

This chain uses TRBV28 with TRBJ1-5; 9 positions match TRBD1. The CDR3 runs 16 residues. CDR1 is MDHEN and CDR2 is SYDVKM in the germline V gene. The V segment lost 7 bases and the J segment 0 bases; nucleotides outside the gene matches: 7. CDR3 coding DNA: TGTGCCAGCACCCGGACAGGGGAATATAGCAATCAGCCCCAGCATTTT. Its protein product is CASTRTGEYSNQPQHF.

This sequence joins TRBV16 and TRBJ2-3, with D possibly TRBD1 on 6 matching bases. Germline CDR1 is KGHSY and CDR2 is FQNENV. This CDR3 contains 13 residues. V lost 3 bases and J lost 4, with 8 bases in between. CDR3 nucleotides: TGTGCCAGCAGCCAGGACAGATCAGATACGCAGTATTTT. Protein sequence: CASSQDRSDTQYF. The whole variable domain, remainder taken from reference TRBV16 and TRBJ2-3, is GEEVAQTPKHLVRGEGQKAKLYCAPIKGHSYVFWYQQVLKNEFKFLISFQNENVFDETGMPKERFSAKCLPNSPCSLEIQATKLEDSAVYFCASSQDRSDTQYFGPGTRLTVL.

Concerning this clone itself: This same CDR3 is encoded by further DNA sequences in the sample. The V call is TRBV5-1, the J call TRBJ2-7; 12 bases match TRBD1. This CDR3 is 15 amino acids long. Germline V CDR1 and CDR2: SGHRS, YFSETQ. V was pared by 0 bases and J by 7 bases, with 5 bases of the junction left unmatched. CDR3 sequence (DNA): TGCGCCAGCAGCTTGGAGGGACAGGGGGCAGGGGAGCAGTACTTC. Translated, it gives CASSLEGQGAGEQYF. The full variable domain, rest sourced from reference TRBV5-1 and TRBJ2-7, is KAGVTQTPRYLIKTRGQQVTLSCSPISGHRSVSWYQQTPGQGLQFLFEYFSETQRNKGNFPGRFSGRQFSNSRSEMNVSTLELGDSALYLCASSLEGQGAGEQYFGPGTRLTVT.

The rearrangement joins TRBV28 to TRBJ2-7; 7 positions agree with TRBD1. J gave up 3 bases and V 5 bases, and 7 bases lay outside the gene matches. The CDR3 has 14 residues. Looked up from germline, CDR1 is MDHEN and CDR2 is SYDVKM. This CDR3 is CASSVTGVHYEQYF. The CDR3 region has the DNA TGTGCCAGCAGTGTTACAGGGGTCCACTACGAGCAGTACTTC.

Points on this clone: Other DNA sequences in this sample translate to the same CDR3. The chain has TRBV7-8 and TRBJ2-3; 11 bases match TRBD1. Trimming took 5 bases from V and 6 from J; bases not matched to a gene: 4. The length of the CDR3 is 14 residues. Germline CDR1 SGHVS, CDR2 FQNEAQ. This CDR3 is CASSRDRGTDTQYF. The CDR3 DNA follows: TGTGCCAGCAGCAGGGACAGGGGGACGGATACGCAGTATTTT.

This chain connects TRBV27 to TRBJ2-5; 8 nucleotides match TRBD1. V was pared by 2 bases and J by 7 bases, with 6 bases of the junction left unmatched. Germline assignment: CDR1 MNHEY and CDR2 SMNVEV (reference sequence). The CDR3 is 14 amino acids. The CDR3 region has the DNA TGTGCCAGCAGTTTAGGGACAGGCCCCGGGACCCAGTACTTC. Its protein product is CASSLGTGPGTQYF.

The chain couples TRBV7-8 to TRBJ1-2; maybe TRBD1 (6 bases). V gave up 5 bases and J gave up 5 bases, with 12 bases separating them. Germline values: CDR1 SGHVS, CDR2 FQNEAQ. The CDR3 spans 13 residues. The CDR3 DNA reads as TGTGCCAGCAGCCCGCACAGGGTTTATGGCTACACCTTC. As protein: CASSPHRVYGYTF.